One and the same sample provided the 14 T cell receptor beta chains below, sequenced in a study of blood T cell repertoires in COVID-19. Produced via immunoSEQ multiplex PCR; TCRdb's table is partial and in-frame only. In the table there are roughly 70,000 clones, more than 60% of which are singletons. Sequencing was carried out using peripheral blood. These receptors were taken from a man between 60 and 70 years old with acute or convalescent COVID-19.

This chain's CDR3 is CASSGTGNSGNTIYF. CDR3 DNA sequence: TGTGCCAGCAGCGGGACAGGGAACTCTGGAAACACCATATATTTT. This chain connects TRBV5-6 to TRBJ1-3; 9 bases fit TRBD1. This CDR3 contains 15 residues. The germline CDR1 and CDR2 sequences are SGHDT and YYEEEE. Trimming removed 4 bases from V and 0 bases from J; junction bases left unmatched: 2.

The chain combines TRBV5-1 with TRBJ2-1; 9 bases map to TRBD2. V gave up 7 bases and J gave up 6 bases; unmatched junction bases: 5. Per germline, CDR1 SGHRS and CDR2 YFSETQ. The CDR3 extends over 13 amino acids. The CDR3 loop reads CASGSGGPNEQFF. The CDR3 bases are TGCGCCAGCGGTAGCGGGGGACCCAATGAGCAGTTCTTC. Combining the CDR3 with reference TRBV5-1 and TRBJ2-1 gives the whole variable domain KAGVTQTPRYLIKTRGQQVTLSCSPISGHRSVSWYQQTPGQGLQFLFEYFSETQRNKGNFPGRFSGRQFSNSRSEMNVSTLELGDSALYLCASGSGGPNEQFFGPGTRLTVL.

The table lists this clone with a few counts. The chain is built from TRBV19 and TRBJ2-6; D is perhaps TRBD1 (5 bases). V was clipped by 5 bases and J by 4 bases, with 9 bases between them. Germline loops: CDR1 LNHDA, CDR2 SQIVND (reference sequence). The CDR3 length is 14 residues. CDR3 bases: TGTGCCAGTAGTCAGGGTTACGGGGCCAACGTCCTGACTTTC. Residues: CASSQGYGANVLTF.

The chain carries TRBV6-5 and TRBJ2-7; TRBD1 agrees at 9 bases. The V gene's germline CDR1 is MNHEY and CDR2 SVGAGI. This CDR3 region has 13 residues. V was pared by 8 bases and J by 8 bases, with 10 bases of the junction left unmatched. CDR3 nucleotide sequence: TGTGCCAGCGGTACCTCGGGACAGGGTAAGCAGTACGTC. Translated: CASGTSGQGKQYV.

This clone was seen only once. The chain couples TRBV20-1 to TRBJ2-5, with D possibly being TRBD1 (7 bases). CDR3 length equals 15 residues. With 3 bases removed from V and 5 bases from J, the gap between germline ends came to 19 bases. Germline V gene data show CDR1 as DFQATT and CDR2 as SNEGSKA (reference sequence). Written as DNA, the CDR3 is TGCAGTGCTAGTTCGACTCCAGGGGGAGGTGAGACCCAGTACTTC. This sequence encodes CSASSTPGGGETQYF.

This clone was observed many times. The chain uses TRBV6-5 and TRBJ2-6, with 8 bases identical to TRBD2. Looked up from germline, CDR1 is MNHEY and CDR2 is SVGAGI. The V gene end was trimmed by 8 bases and the J gene end by 3 bases; junction bases not matched to a gene: 0. The CDR3 loop spans 13 amino acids. The CDR3 DNA is TGTGCCAGCGCGGGGGGTGGGGCCAACGTCCTGACTTTC. Translation: CASAGGGANVLTF.

This clone was observed a few times. The V and J genes are TRBV2 and TRBJ1-5; TRBD1 agrees at 7 bases. CDR3 size: 14 residues. Trimming cost V 6 bases and J 7 bases; bases outside gene matches: 9. Germline loops: CDR1 SNHLY, CDR2 FYNNEI. CDR3 amino acids: CASRDDREGQPQHF. The CDR3 DNA reads TGTGCCAGCAGGGACGACAGGGAAGGACAGCCCCAGCATTTT.

The rearrangement uses TRBV5-1 and TRBJ2-3; D ambiguous. The CDR3 runs 15 residues. Trimming took 3 bases from V and 0 from J, leaving 11 bases between them. Germline CDR1 and CDR2: SGHRS and YFSETQ. CDR3 loop: CASSSSSTSTDTQYF. CDR3 coding DNA: TGCGCCAGCAGCTCCTCTAGTACAAGCACAGATACGCAGTATTTT. Full variable domain (missing parts from reference TRBV5-1 and TRBJ2-3): KAGVTQTPRYLIKTRGQQVTLSCSPISGHRSVSWYQQTPGQGLQFLFEYFSETQRNKGNFPGRFSGRQFSNSRSEMNVSTLELGDSALYLCASSSSSTSTDTQYFGPGTRLTVL.

The V and J genes are TRBV2 and TRBJ2-7, with D perhaps TRBD2 (5 bases). CDR3 length: 14 amino acids. CDR1 and CDR2 (germline): SNHLY, FYNNEI. V lost 5 bases, J lost 3 bases, and 14 bases lay in between. CDR3 bases: TGTGCCAGCAGTCCCGGACTGATTAACTACGAGCAGTACTTC. Translating gives CASSPGLINYEQYF.

CDR3 DNA: TGTGCCAGCAGTAATGGGTTGGGGACTAGCGGGGGGAACCAAGAGACCCAGTACTTC. It codes for CASSNGLGTSGGNQETQYF. The rearrangement uses TRBV6-2 or TRBV6-3 and TRBJ2-5; 15 positions agree with TRBD2. CDR3 length: 19 amino acids. The germline CDR1 and CDR2 sequences are MNHEY and SVGEGT. After removal of 5 bases from V and 0 bases from J, the junction contained 10 bases not matched to a gene.

Here the CDR3 DNA reads TGTGCCAGCAGCGCCTCTAGCGGGGGCGAGACCCAGTACTTC. Protein sequence: CASSASSGGETQYF. The gene calls are TRBV6-5 and TRBJ2-5; 10 bases are shared with TRBD2. The CDR3 has 14 amino acids. CDR1 MNHEY and CDR2 SVGAGI come from the germline V gene. With V trimmed by 6 bases and J by 5 bases, 6 bases remained unmatched.

This sequence joins TRBV11-3 and TRBJ2-1; 8 bases are a match to TRBD2. Per the germline V gene, CDR1 is SGHNT and CDR2 is YENEEA. V gave up 3 bases and J gave up 8 bases; unmatched junction bases: 9. This CDR3 spans 15 amino acids. This CDR3 is CASSLTGGPNDEQFF. The CDR3 DNA sequence: TGTGCCAGCAGCTTGACGGGAGGGCCCAATGATGAGCAGTTCTTC.

The J gene is TRBJ2-6, the V gene TRBV5-4; 9 bases fit TRBD1. The CDR3 covers 19 residues. Germline V CDR1 and CDR2: SGHNT, YYREEE (reference sequence). Germline trimming cut 3 bases from V and 2 bases from J; bases unmatched to any gene: 12. CDR3: CASSSQKRDREAGANVLTF. As DNA, the CDR3 is TGTGCCAGCAGCTCGCAAAAAAGGGACAGGGAAGCTGGGGCCAACGTCCTGACTTTC.

The chain has TRBV5-1 and TRBJ2-3; possibly TRBD2 for D (7 bases). The CDR3 is 16 residues long. The V gene lost 0 bases and the J gene lost 4 bases, with 15 bases spanning the gap. Germline lookup yields CDR1 SGHRS and CDR2 YFSETQ. The CDR3 nucleotides are TGCGCCAGCAGCTTGGGGGGGGGCCCCTCCGCAGATACGCAGTATTTT. This translates into CASSLGGGPSADTQYF.